The present entry profiles one T cell receptor beta chain with its context. Its antigen remains unidentified. The germline V gene has CDR1 SGDLS and CDR2 YYNGEE. The ends were cut back, 0 bases at V and 6 bases at J, with 7 bases in the middle. The CDR3 is 13 amino acids. This sample was included in a study of T cell repertoires in cytomegalovirus infection. TCRdb itself ran the reads through MiXCR, one entry per CDR3 protein. This table has 750,000 to 900,000 distinct CDR3 sequences, about 27% appearing once. The sequencing used cultured CD8+ T cells from PBMCs, collected from culture after CMV antigen stimulation. The chain links TRBV9 to TRBJ2-1; D is unresolved. The TCR was taken from a human donor in good health (CMV status not recorded). Some clones in this sample may be carry-over from other donors' samples. Written as DNA, the CDR3 is TGTGCCAGCAGCGTAGCCGGAATCAATGAGCAGTTCTTC. It specifies CASSVAGINEQFF.